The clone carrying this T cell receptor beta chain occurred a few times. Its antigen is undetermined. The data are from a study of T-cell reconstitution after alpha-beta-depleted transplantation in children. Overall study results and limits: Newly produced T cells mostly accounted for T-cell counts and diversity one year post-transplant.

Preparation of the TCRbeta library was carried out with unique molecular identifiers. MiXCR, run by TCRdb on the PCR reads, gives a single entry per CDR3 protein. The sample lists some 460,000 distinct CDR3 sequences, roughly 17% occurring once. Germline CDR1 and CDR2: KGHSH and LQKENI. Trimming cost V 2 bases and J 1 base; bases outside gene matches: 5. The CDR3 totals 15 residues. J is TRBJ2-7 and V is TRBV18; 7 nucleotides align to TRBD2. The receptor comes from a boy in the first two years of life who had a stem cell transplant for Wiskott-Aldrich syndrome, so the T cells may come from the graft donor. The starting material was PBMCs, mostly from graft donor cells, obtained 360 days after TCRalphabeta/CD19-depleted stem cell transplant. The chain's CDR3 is CASSPTMGGSYEQYF. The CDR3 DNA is TGTGCCAGCTCACCAACTATGGGAGGGTCCTACGAGCAGTACTTC.